A single sample is the source of the 18 T cell receptor beta chains below, sequenced in a study of OX40 agonist ivuxolimab in advanced cancers. This table comes from immunoSEQ multiplex PCR, and its TCRdb copy is limited to in-frame clones, with some not included. Among 55,000 to 65,000 clones, about 85% were seen once, and the ten largest hold approximately 0.3%. The sequences come from CD4+ or CD8+ T cells sorted from blood, collected in a trial of the OX40 agonist ivuxolimab. The receptors were sampled from an adult with an advanced solid tumor such as melanoma, head and neck, liver or kidney cancer.

The chain combines TRBV5-5 with TRBJ2-3; D remains ambiguous. The V and J ends lost 2 bases and 5 bases respectively, with 6 bases between them. There are 12 residues in the CDR3. Germline CDR1 and CDR2: SGHKS and YYEKEE (reference sequence). In DNA form, the CDR3 reads TGTGCCAGCAGCTTCTCGGTAGATACGCAGTATTTT. Protein product: CASSFSVDTQYF. Complete variable domain (other parts from reference TRBV5-5 and TRBJ2-3): DAGVTQSPTHLIKTRGQQVTLRCSPISGHKSVSWYQQVLGQGPQFIFQYYEKEERGRGNFPDRFSARQFPNYSSELNVNALLLGDSALYLCASSFSVDTQYFGPGTRLTVL.

The chain is built from TRBV5-1 and TRBJ1-2, with D possibly matching TRBD1 (5 bases). The CDR3 consists of 16 residues. The V gene lost 0 bases and the J gene lost 0 bases, with 12 bases spanning the gap. The germline V gene has CDR1 SGHRS and CDR2 YFSETQ. As DNA, the CDR3 is TGCGCCAGCAGCTTGGAAACAGGTCCGGCTAACTATGGCTACACCTTC. This gives the protein CASSLETGPANYGYTF.

The rearrangement links TRBV14 to TRBJ2-3, with a possible D match to TRBD2 (7 bases). V lost 6 bases and J lost 1, with 11 bases in between. Germline V gene lookup returns CDR1 SGHDN and CDR2 FVKESK. The CDR3 consists of 14 residues. CDR3 DNA sequence: TGTGCCAGCAGTAGGGGGGGGCGCACAGATACGCAGTATTTT. Its translation is CASSRGGRTDTQYF.

The chain carries TRBV10-2 and TRBJ1-5; TRBD1 might be the D (5 bases). In germline, CDR1 is WSHSY, CDR2 SAAADI. This CDR3 is 15 amino acids long. V lost 4 bases and J 0 bases, leaving 10 bases between the germline ends. The CDR3, as DNA: TGCGCCAGCAGTGGACAGCCAAATAGCAATCAGCCCCAGCATTTT. Translating gives CASSGQPNSNQPQHF.

V is TRBV4-2 and J is TRBJ1-5, with 7 bases lining up with TRBD1. The V gene's germline CDR1 is LGHNA and CDR2 YNFKEQ. J was trimmed by 2 bases and V by 0 bases; bases with no gene match: 10. The CDR3 consists of 18 residues. In DNA form, the CDR3 reads TGTGCCAGCAGCCAAGACCCCGGAGGAGGGGGCGGCAATCAGCCCCAGCATTTT. Translation gives CASSQDPGGGGGNQPQHF.

This rearrangement joins TRBV13 to TRBJ1-3; D is unresolved. V was cut by 3 bases and J by 0 bases, with 9 bases left in between. Germline V gene sequence: CDR1 PRHDT, CDR2 FYEKMQ (reference sequence). This CDR3 contains 15 residues. As DNA, the CDR3 is TGTGCCAGCAGCTTCCTGCAGAGCTCTGGAAACACCATATATTTT. It codes for CASSFLQSSGNTIYF.

Notes on this clone: One end of the junction varies from germline; a read error may be responsible. This chain connects TRBV18 to TRBJ2-7; 7 bases match TRBD2. This CDR3 is 14 amino acids long. CDR1 and CDR2 (germline): KGHSH, LQKENI. The CDR3 is CASSPETSSHEQYF. The CDR3 DNA reads TGTGCCAGCTCACCAGAGACTAGCTCCCACGAGCAGTACTTC.

The CDR3 here is CAISEGGLEGDTQYF. The CDR3 bases are TGTGCCATCAGTGAGGGAGGACTAGAGGGAGATACGCAGTATTTT. This chain connects TRBV10-3 to TRBJ2-3, with 7 bases aligning to TRBD2. The V gene end was trimmed by 2 bases and the J gene end by 5 bases; junction bases not matched to a gene: 7. Germline loops: CDR1 ENHRY, CDR2 SYGVKD. The length of the CDR3 is 15 residues.

V and J are TRBV27 and TRBJ2-6; D is perhaps TRBD1 (5 bases). This CDR3 has 16 amino acids. Trimming removed 7 bases at V and 0 bases at J, with 13 bases between. CDR1 is MNHEY, CDR2 SMNVEV, per germline (reference sequence). CDR3 in DNA: TGTGCCAGCACCCAGGGCAGTGGCTCTGGGGCCAACGTCCTGACTTTC. Translating gives CASTQGSGSGANVLTF. The full variable domain, completed using reference TRBV27 and TRBJ2-6, is EAQVTQNPRYLITVTGKKLTVTCSQNMNHEYMSWYRQDPGLGLRQIYYSMNVEVTDKGDVPEGYKVSRKEKRNFPLILESPSPNQTSLYFCASTQGSGSGANVLTFGAGSRLTVL.

This sequence joins TRBV27 and TRBJ1-5; D perhaps matches TRBD1 (6 bases). With 3 bases removed from V and 2 bases from J, the gap between germline ends came to 17 bases. CDR3 size: 17 residues. Germline-derived CDR1 and CDR2 are MNHEY and SMNVEV (reference sequence). CDR3 DNA: TGTGCCAGCAGTTTTTCACGGGGGGCGATAGGCAATCAGCCCCAGCATTTT. Encoded protein: CASSFSRGAIGNQPQHF.

This sequence joins TRBV9 and TRBJ2-5, with 10 bases matching TRBD1. Germline V CDR1 and CDR2: SGDLS, YYNGEE. The CDR3 covers 17 residues. The V gene end was trimmed by 4 bases and the J gene end by 4 bases; junction bases not matched to a gene: 13. Here the CDR3 DNA reads TGTGCCAGCAGCCTAACCCCGGGACAGGGGACATCAGAGACCCAGTACTTC. It codes for CASSLTPGQGTSETQYF.

The chain employs TRBV9 and TRBJ2-5; possible D gene TRBD1, 6 bases. Between the trimmed V and J ends, which lost 0 bases and 2 bases, there was a span of 8 bases. Germline V gene lookup returns CDR1 SGDLS and CDR2 YYNGEE. The CDR3 runs 14 residues. The CDR3 is CASSVGQGQETQYF. The CDR3 coding sequence is TGTGCCAGCAGCGTAGGGCAGGGGCAAGAGACCCAGTACTTC.

This chain connects TRBV7-9 to TRBJ2-2; D is possibly TRBD2 (7 bases). V lost 5 bases and J lost 4, with 20 bases in between. This CDR3 region has 17 residues. CDR1 and CDR2 (germline): SEHNR, FQNEAQ (reference sequence). The DNA for the CDR3 is TGTGCCAGCAGCCCTTCTCGGGGGGCCTACGGCACCGGGGAGCTGTTTTTT. Protein sequence: CASSPSRGAYGTGELFF.

The CDR3 nucleotides are TGTGCCAGCAGTATACTTAGCCTGGTCAATGAGCAGTTCTTC. As protein: CASSILSLVNEQFF. The rearrangement links TRBV7-2 to TRBJ2-1; D is unclear. The CDR3 sequence is 14 residues long. V gave up 6 bases and J gave up 6 bases, with 15 bases separating them. Germline V lookup: CDR1 SGHTA, CDR2 FQGNSA.

The chain couples TRBV6-5 to TRBJ1-6; maybe TRBD1 (5 bases). Trimming shortened V by 0 bases and J by 6 bases, and 12 bases separated the two germline ends. CDR1 and CDR2 from the germline V gene are MNHEY and SVGAGI. The CDR3 loop spans 16 amino acids. CDR3 in amino acids: CASSYSMGQGNSPLHF. The CDR3 nucleotides read TGTGCCAGCAGTTACTCGATGGGGCAGGGTAATTCACCCCTCCACTTT.

The rearrangement uses TRBV5-1 and TRBJ2-3; TRBD1 might be the D (6 bases). The V gene's germline CDR1 is SGHRS and CDR2 YFSETQ. This CDR3 has 15 residues. Trimming cost V 3 bases and J 3 bases, with 14 bases left between them. The CDR3 here is CASSWGRAGTDTQYF. The CDR3 DNA reads as TGCGCCAGCAGCTGGGGGCGGGCGGGTACAGATACGCAGTATTTT.

The chain recombines TRBV2 with TRBJ2-1; the D is unclear. From germline, CDR1 is SNHLY and CDR2 FYNNEI. The CDR3 extends over 13 amino acids. Deletions cut 6 bases from V and 10 bases from J, with 16 bases between. The CDR3 DNA is TGTGCCAGCAGCGCATCTAGGATGCGGGAGCAGTTCTTC. Its translation is CASSASRMREQFF.

The chain employs TRBV10-2 and TRBJ2-2; 7 nucleotides match TRBD2. The germline CDR1 and CDR2 sequences are WSHSY and SAAADI. The V segment lost 5 bases and the J segment 0 bases; nucleotides outside the gene matches: 6. The CDR3 is 16 residues long. CDR3 region: CASSKTSGANTGELFF. DNA of the CDR3: TGCGCCAGCAGTAAAACCAGCGGGGCGAACACCGGGGAGCTGTTTTTT.